Following are 16 T cell receptor beta chains from one sample sequenced in a study of T cells in Graves' hyperthyroidism and ophthalmopathy. Amplification of TCR beta CDR3 regions used RNA as the template. HTBI primers were employed in a first-round RT-PCR of the TCR CDR3. MiXCR, run by TCRdb on the multiplex PCR reads, gives a single entry per CDR3 protein. Altogether around 440,000 distinct CDR3 sequences are present, roughly 14% being singletons, with the ten largest covering approximately 7.5%. Material: blood. The receptors were sampled from a woman between 18 and 30 years old with Graves' hyperthyroidism.

This clonotype was picked up many times. V is TRBV9 and J is TRBJ1-6; the D gene is possibly TRBD1 (5 bases). The CDR3 is 13 amino acids. Deletions cut 2 bases from V and 7 bases from J, with 7 bases between. Germline lookup yields CDR1 SGDLS and CDR2 YYNGEE. This CDR3 is CASSVGTNSPLHF. The CDR3 DNA reads TGTGCCAGCAGCGTTGGGACCAATTCACCCCTCCACTTT.

This clonotype appeared many times. V gene TRBV10-3 combines with J gene TRBJ2-2; tentative D call: TRBD2 (5 bases). Germline values: CDR1 ENHRY, CDR2 SYGVKD. The CDR3 consists of 14 residues. V gave up 7 bases and J gave up 4 bases, with 13 bases separating them. The CDR3 loop reads CAIKGAGGTGELFF. The DNA for the CDR3 is TGTGCCATCAAGGGCGCCGGAGGCACCGGGGAGCTGTTTTTT.

This clonotype was picked up many times. The rearrangement joins TRBV20-1 to TRBJ2-3; no clear D gene. V was pared by 6 bases and J by 7 bases, with 17 bases between. The CDR3 extends over 13 amino acids. Germline V gene data show CDR1 as DFQATT and CDR2 as SNEGSKA (reference sequence). CDR3 in amino acids: CSASTPGLYTQYF. The CDR3 DNA reads as TGCAGTGCCTCTACCCCAGGTCTTTATACGCAGTATTTT.

The table lists this clonotype with many counts. V and J are TRBV20-1 and TRBJ2-2; no reliable D call. The CDR3 loop spans 14 amino acids. In germline, CDR1 is DFQATT, CDR2 SNEGSKA (reference sequence). V was clipped by 4 bases and J by 0 bases, with 9 bases between them. CDR3 region: CSATARTNTGELFF. The CDR3 coding sequence is TGCAGTGCTACAGCCCGCACGAACACCGGGGAGCTGTTTTTT.

The gene calls are TRBV3-1 and TRBJ2-3, with TRBD2 matching over 13 bases. With V trimmed by 0 bases and J by 2 bases, 5 bases remained unmatched. The germline gives CDR1 LGHDT, CDR2 YNNKEL (reference sequence). This CDR3 is 18 amino acids long. The CDR3 loop is CASSQDPGLAGPTDTQYF. CDR3 bases: TGTGCCAGCAGCCAAGATCCGGGACTAGCGGGGCCCACAGATACGCAGTATTTT.

The J gene is TRBJ2-3, the V gene TRBV5-1; D is ambiguous. The germline gives CDR1 SGHRS, CDR2 YFSETQ. The CDR3 runs to 16 residues. V shed 0 bases and J shed 4 bases, with 15 bases lying between them. The CDR3 sequence is CASSLESRHWADTQYF. Here the CDR3 DNA reads TGCGCCAGCAGCTTGGAGAGTCGCCATTGGGCAGATACGCAGTATTTT.

The sample holds a few counts of this clonotype. This chain links TRBV11-3 with TRBJ2-5; 11 bases align to TRBD2. J lost 7 bases, V lost 5 bases, and 6 bases had no gene match. The CDR3 is made up of 14 amino acids. Germline assignment: CDR1 SGHNT and CDR2 YENEEA. CDR3 sequence (DNA): TGTGCCAGCAGCGGTAGCGGGAGGGAAGGGACCCAGTACTTC. It is translated as CASSGSGREGTQYF. The entire variable domain, with the rest obtained from reference TRBV11-3 and TRBJ2-5, is as follows: EAGVVQSPRYKIIEKKQPVAFWCNPISGHNTLYWYLQNLGQGPELLIRYENEEAVDDSQLPKDRFSAERLKGVDSTLKIQPAELGDSAVYLCASSGSGREGTQYFGPGTRLLVL.

This clonotype was seen many times. The rearrangement joins TRBV12-3 or TRBV12-4 to TRBJ2-5; D is unclear. The V and J ends lost 1 base and 4 bases respectively, with 4 bases between them. The CDR3 sequence is 12 residues long. In DNA form, the CDR3 reads TGTGCCAGCAGTTTAGACACAGAGACCCAGTACTTC. It encodes CASSLDTETQYF.

This clonotype was observed at least ten times. The chain couples TRBV18 to TRBJ1-5; D uncertain. CDR1 KGHSH and CDR2 LQKENI come from the germline V gene. The CDR3 is 13 amino acids. V lost 3 bases and J lost 8, with 11 bases in between. This CDR3 reads CASSPSRIEPQHF. The CDR3 region has the DNA TGTGCCAGCTCACCGTCCAGGATTGAGCCCCAGCATTTT. Full variable domain (outside the CDR3, taken from reference TRBV18 and TRBJ1-5): NAGVMQNPRHLVRRRGQEARLRCSPMKGHSHVYWYRQLPEEGLKFMVYLQKENIIDESGMPKERFSAEFPKEGPSILRIQQVVRGDSAAYFCASSPSRIEPQHFGDGTRLSIL.

At least ten counts were recorded for this clonotype. The chain recombines TRBV3-1 with TRBJ1-3, with TRBD1 matching over 10 bases. Unmatched junction bases numbered 4, after V lost 7 bases and J lost 4 bases. CDR3 length equals 14 residues. Germline V gene data show CDR1 as LGHDT and CDR2 as YNNKEL (reference sequence). The CDR3 DNA reads as TGTGCCAGCACTCGACAGGGGGCCGGAAACACCATATATTTT. Translated, it gives CASTRQGAGNTIYF.

The chain recombines TRBV27 with TRBJ2-1, with 8 bases lining up with TRBD2. The CDR3 contains 17 residues. Germline-derived CDR1 and CDR2 are MNHEY and SMNVEV (reference sequence). V gave up 0 bases and J gave up 6 bases; unmatched junction bases: 10. The CDR3 here is CASSLSKGSGGVNEQFF. The CDR3 DNA is TGTGCCAGCAGTTTATCGAAAGGTTCGGGGGGGGTCAATGAGCAGTTCTTC.

There are many counts of this clonotype. The chain combines TRBV11-3 with TRBJ2-3; unclear D gene. The CDR3 totals 13 residues. Germline CDR1 is SGHNT and CDR2 is YENEEA. With 5 bases removed from V and 2 bases from J, the gap between germline ends came to 8 bases. The CDR3: CASSTLTTDTQYF. CDR3 coding DNA: TGTGCCAGCAGCACTCTGACCACAGATACGCAGTATTTT.

As concerns this clonotype: This may be a read error: a much more frequent sequence differs by one nucleotide. The J gene is TRBJ1-5, the V gene TRBV11-2, with D possibly TRBD1 on 6 matching bases. The length of the CDR3 is 13 residues. V was shortened by 6 bases and J by 8 bases, with 14 bases between the two germline ends. Germline-derived CDR1 and CDR2 are SGHAT and FQNNGV. CDR3 protein: CASRGGWGEPQHF. The CDR3 DNA sequence: TGTGCCAGCAGAGGGGGTTGGGGGGAGCCCCAGCATTTT.

This clonotype was picked up a small number of times. The chain couples TRBV19 to TRBJ2-3, with 7 nucleotides matching TRBD2. J gave up 5 bases and V 6 bases, and 14 bases lay outside the gene matches. The CDR3 is 16 amino acids. Germline V gene sequence: CDR1 LNHDA, CDR2 SQIVND (reference sequence). CDR3 sequence reads: CASSPFGVAGVDTQYF. The CDR3 DNA follows: TGTGCCAGTAGCCCGTTCGGGGTGGCGGGAGTAGATACGCAGTATTTT.

This clonotype showed up many times. The rearrangement uses TRBV5-1 and TRBJ2-5, with 9 bases matching TRBD1. Per the germline V gene, CDR1 is SGHRS and CDR2 is YFSETQ. Losses at the gene ends were 0 bases for V and 1 base for J; bases not matched to a gene: 4. This CDR3 is built from 16 residues. DNA of the CDR3: TGCGCCAGCAGCTTGGGGTGGGACAGGGTCCAAGAGACCCAGTACTTC. Translating gives CASSLGWDRVQETQYF.

This clonotype has more than one count but fewer than ten. The gene calls are TRBV5-4 and TRBJ2-7, with D possibly TRBD1 on 6 matching bases. CDR3 length: 15 residues. Trimming cost V 0 bases and J 0 bases, with 10 bases left between them. CDR1 SGHNT and CDR2 YYREEE come from the germline V gene (reference sequence). The CDR3: CASSLVDRTSYEQYF. The CDR3 coding sequence is TGTGCCAGCAGCTTGGTAGACAGGACCTCCTACGAGCAGTACTTC. The full variable domain, rest sourced from reference TRBV5-4 and TRBJ2-7, is ETGVTQSPTHLIKTRGQQVTLRCSSQSGHNTVSWYQQALGQGPQFIFQYYREEENGRGNFPPRFSGLQFPNYSSELNVNALELDDSALYLCASSLVDRTSYEQYFGPGTRLTVT.